This T cell receptor (beta chain) was identified during a study of cytomegalovirus exposure and HLA in healthy donors (dated by TCRdb to about 2017). For the study in its entirety: According to a later analysis, one platform produced both the roughly 110 validation repertoires and the 666 repertoires of the first cohort. In addition to the first cohort of 666 subjects, a separate validation cohort of 120 different subjects was used. The study combined high-throughput TCR immunosequencing, statistical association of individual TCRs with disease status, and machine learning to predict cytomegalovirus infection status. The aim of the study was to test whether cataloging public T cell receptors could identify signatures of past pathogen exposure.

What the study reported, not specific to this receptor: In both the original and validation cohorts, the classifier was reported to diagnose cytomegalovirus status with high specificity and sensitivity. It was suggested by the authors that the approach could potentially be generalized to other disease states and immunological phenotypes. A few of the identified cytomegalovirus-associated TCR beta chains were confirmed in vitro to be specific for cytomegalovirus antigens. A later analysis had no HLA typing for the validation cohort, so co-occurrence there was scored across all 110 or so repertoires. Most TCR sequences were seen in very few donors, while some public TCRs were found in many individuals. Of the cluster scores, 85% to 95% were above 0 in a later analysis, which found that TCRs clustered in the first cohort also tended to co-occur in the 110 or so validation repertoires. A total of 164 TCR beta chains were listed by the study as associated with cytomegalovirus.

The germline V gene (reference sequence) sets CDR1 to SGHAT and CDR2 to FQDESV. Trimming removed 5 bases from V and 5 bases from J; the gene matches leave 9 bases unexplained. CDR3 length: 15 amino acids, cysteine to phenylalanine. The kept DNA is CDR3 alone, 45 bases in frame from the first base. The donors belonged to the validation cohort of 90 to 150 subjects, which was separate from the approximately 660-subject first cohort. For this clone: The target of this receptor is not known. No much larger clone exists at a distance of one base, and base qualities are not known.

The receptor library was made with the immunoSEQ multiplex PCR assay. Processing in the source paper ran as follows. A statistical classification framework was built to diagnose cytomegalovirus status from the catalog of TCR beta chain sequences. In its TCRdb copy, this immuneACCESS table keeps in-frame sequences only and misses some clones. Where compared with another copy, unresolved V genes explain less than half of these, and the others have no known cause. V and J calls and clone size follow that table, whereas D and trimming were derived from the DNA. For this sample there are about 130,000 clones; around 93% appear just once. The top ten clones comprise approximately 2% of the sample.

The sequencing sample was made of PBMCs. The chain couples TRBV11-1 to TRBJ2-3; 8 nucleotides in the junction match TRBD2. The origin of this receptor is a man between 18 and 35 years old in good health and CMV-seropositive. The CDR3 amino acid sequence is: CASSRTSGGLDTQYF. The sequenced DNA is TGTGCCAGCAGCCGCACGTCGGGGGGGTTAGATACGCAGTATTTT.